The 13 T cell receptor beta chains below all came from one sample that was sequenced in a study of T cell changes during pregnancy in multiple sclerosis. The assay was immunoSEQ multiplex PCR, and TCRdb's table has in-frame clones only and misses some. The sample holds about 48,000 clones, approximately 92% seen once. The starting material was CD4+ T cells from peripheral blood mononuclear cells, obtained in the second trimester of pregnancy. These receptors originate from a female donor in good health, enrolled as a control in a pregnancy study.

Regarding this clone: In the same sample, other DNA sequences code for this CDR3. The chain couples TRBV6-4 to TRBJ2-3, with D maybe TRBD1 (5 bases). Germline V CDR1 and CDR2: MRHNA, SNTAGT. This CDR3 region has 13 residues. The ends were cut back, 8 bases at V and 2 bases at J, with 11 bases in the middle. CDR3 sequence (DNA): TGTGCCAGCGGGGCAGGGCACACAGATACGCAGTATTTT. Translation: CASGAGHTDTQYF.

There are a few counts of this clone. V and J are TRBV7-9 and TRBJ2-7; 10 positions match TRBD2. Germline assignment: CDR1 SEHNR and CDR2 FQNEAQ (reference sequence). V lost 2 bases and J lost 3; bases outside the gene matches: 4. This CDR3 spans 15 amino acids. Written as DNA, the CDR3 is TGTGCCAGCAGCTTATCACTAGCGGGACACTACGAGCAGTACTTC. Its protein product is CASSLSLAGHYEQYF.

The chain has TRBV28 and TRBJ2-3; no clear D gene. Per germline, CDR1 MDHEN and CDR2 SYDVKM. The CDR3 runs to 13 residues. Trimming shortened V by 4 bases and J by 3 bases, and 8 bases separated the two germline ends. CDR3 DNA: TGTGCCAGCAGTTCCCCCAGTACAGATACGCAGTATTTT. Translating gives CASSSPSTDTQYF. Using reference TRBV28 and TRBJ2-3 for the parts outside the CDR3, the full variable domain is DVKVTQSSRYLVKRTGEKVFLECVQDMDHENMFWYRQDPGLGLRLIYFSYDVKMKEKGDIPEGYSVSREKKERFSLILESASTNQTSMYLCASSSPSTDTQYFGPGTRLTVL.

The rearrangement links TRBV5-5 to TRBJ2-3; TRBD1 matches 7 bases. CDR3 length: 14 residues. Per germline, CDR1 SGHKS and CDR2 YYEKEE (reference sequence). V shed 0 bases and J 4 bases; nucleotides not matched to a gene: 2. CDR3 protein: CASSLGQGADTQYF. Here the CDR3 DNA reads TGTGCCAGCAGCTTGGGGCAGGGGGCAGATACGCAGTATTTT.

In DNA, the CDR3 is TGTGCCAGCAGCCAAGATCTTAGACACAGGGGGCAAGAGACCCAGTACTTC. This gives the protein CASSQDLRHRGQETQYF. The chain combines TRBV4-2 with TRBJ2-5; 8 nucleotides line up with TRBD1. After removal of 0 bases from V and 2 bases from J, the junction contained 8 bases not matched to a gene. The CDR3 length is 17 residues. CDR1 and CDR2 (germline): LGHNA, YNFKEQ.

V is TRBV4-1 and J is TRBJ1-1; D is uncertain. The CDR3 spans 15 residues. The germline CDR1 and CDR2 sequences are MGHRA and YSYEKL. Trimming cost V 2 bases and J 4 bases, with 14 bases left between them. CDR3 loop: CASSQPPPGSTEAFF. Written as DNA, the CDR3 is TGCGCCAGCAGCCAACCCCCCCCGGGGAGCACTGAAGCTTTCTTT.

The chain combines TRBV28 with TRBJ2-7; TRBD2 matches at 12 bases. The CDR3 is made up of 16 amino acids. In germline, CDR1 is MDHEN, CDR2 SYDVKM. With V trimmed by 5 bases and J by 0 bases, 5 bases remained unmatched. The CDR3 DNA reads as TGTGCCAGCAGTACTAGCGGGGGGACCTACTCCTACGAGCAGTACTTC. This sequence encodes CASSTSGGTYSYEQYF.

A few counts support this clone. The rearrangement links TRBV5-1 to TRBJ1-2; D possibly corresponds to TRBD1 (5 bases). Germline CDR1 SGHRS, CDR2 YFSETQ. V lost 1 base, J lost 2 bases, and 9 bases lay in between. The CDR3 covers 14 residues. In DNA form, the CDR3 reads TGCGCCAGCAGCTTGTCAGGGATGAACTATGGCTACACCTTC. This codes for CASSLSGMNYGYTF. The whole variable domain, filled in from reference TRBV5-1 and TRBJ1-2, reads KAGVTQTPRYLIKTRGQQVTLSCSPISGHRSVSWYQQTPGQGLQFLFEYFSETQRNKGNFPGRFSGRQFSNSRSEMNVSTLELGDSALYLCASSLSGMNYGYTFGSGTRLTVV.

J is TRBJ2-7 and V is TRBV9; 7 bases agree with TRBD1. The germline gives CDR1 SGDLS, CDR2 YYNGEE. V dropped 3 bases and J dropped 7; count of bases not matched to a gene: 7. The CDR3 sequence is 13 residues long. The CDR3 bases are TGTGCCAGCAGCGCGCCGACAGGGAAGGAGCAGTACTTC. Encoded protein: CASSAPTGKEQYF.

The table lists this clone with a few counts. This rearrangement joins TRBV7-2 to TRBJ1-1; TRBD1 is a possible D gene (6 bases). CDR3 size: 14 residues. The V end was cut by 5 bases, the J end by 12 bases, with 22 bases between. The V gene's germline CDR1 is SGHTA and CDR2 FQGNSA. The CDR3 DNA reads TGTGCCAGCAGCCGAGGGGGTTCAGATTTTGAGACTTTCTTT. This codes for CASSRGGSDFETFF.

This clone was recorded only once. The chain carries TRBV10-3 and TRBJ2-7; maybe TRBD2 (6 bases). V dropped 5 bases and J dropped 0 bases, with 20 bases sitting between them. The CDR3 runs 17 residues. CDR1 and CDR2 (germline): ENHRY, SYGVKD. CDR3 nucleotide sequence: TGTGCCATCAGTCTCCGGGACTCCAAAAAAAGCTCCTACGAGCAGTACTTC. Translating it yields CAISLRDSKKSSYEQYF.

The gene calls are TRBV6-5 and TRBJ2-3; tentative D call: TRBD2 (5 bases). Germline values: CDR1 MNHEY, CDR2 SVGAGI. The CDR3 covers 12 residues. Trimming took 7 bases from V and 6 from J, leaving 11 bases between them. The CDR3 loop reads CASKRVGDTQYF. Here the CDR3 DNA reads TGTGCCAGCAAGAGGGTAGGGGATACGCAGTATTTT.

The J gene is TRBJ2-1, the V gene TRBV4-3; 10 bases align to TRBD2. The trim removed 4 bases at V and 8 bases at J, leaving 11 bases unmatched. CDR1 and CDR2 from the germline V gene are LGHNA and YSLEER. The CDR3 totals 16 residues. Written as DNA, the CDR3 is TGCGCCAGCAGCCCCCGGAGCGGGAGGGGCTCGGATGAGCAGTTCTTC. As protein: CASSPRSGRGSDEQFF.